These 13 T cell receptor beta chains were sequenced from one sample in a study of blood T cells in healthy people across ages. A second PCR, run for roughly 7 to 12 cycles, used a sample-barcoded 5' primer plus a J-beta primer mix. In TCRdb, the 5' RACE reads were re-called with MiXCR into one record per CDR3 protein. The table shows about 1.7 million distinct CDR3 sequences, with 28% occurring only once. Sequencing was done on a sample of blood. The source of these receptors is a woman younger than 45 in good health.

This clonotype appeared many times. CDR3 coding DNA: TGCGCCAGCAGCTTGGTAAACGCGGGAAACACTGAAGCTTTCTTT. It is translated as CASSLVNAGNTEAFF. This rearrangement joins TRBV5-1 to TRBJ1-1; D gene unclear. The CDR3 length is 15 residues. V shed 0 bases and J shed 2 bases, with 11 bases lying between them. Germline CDR1 reads SGHRS; CDR2 reads YFSETQ.

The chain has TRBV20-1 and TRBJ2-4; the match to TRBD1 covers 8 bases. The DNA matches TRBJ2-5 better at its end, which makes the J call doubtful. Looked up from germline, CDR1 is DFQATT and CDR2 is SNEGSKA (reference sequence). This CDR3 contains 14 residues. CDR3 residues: CSASQGARRETQYF. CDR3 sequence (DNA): TGCAGTGCTAGTCAGGGGGCGCGGAGGGAGACCCAGTACTTC.

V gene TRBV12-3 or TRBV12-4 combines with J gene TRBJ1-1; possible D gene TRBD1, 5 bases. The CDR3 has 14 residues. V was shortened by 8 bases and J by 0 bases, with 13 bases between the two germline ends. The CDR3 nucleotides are TGTGCCAGCCCCCTATGGGGCCTGAACACTGAAGCTTTCTTT. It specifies CASPLWGLNTEAFF.

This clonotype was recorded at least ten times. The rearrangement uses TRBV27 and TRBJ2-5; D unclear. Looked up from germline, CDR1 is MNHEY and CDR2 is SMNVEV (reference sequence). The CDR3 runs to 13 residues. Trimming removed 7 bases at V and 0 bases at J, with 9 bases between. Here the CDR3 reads CASKSLDQETQYF. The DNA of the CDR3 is TGTGCCAGCAAGTCCCTCGACCAAGAGACCCAGTACTTC.

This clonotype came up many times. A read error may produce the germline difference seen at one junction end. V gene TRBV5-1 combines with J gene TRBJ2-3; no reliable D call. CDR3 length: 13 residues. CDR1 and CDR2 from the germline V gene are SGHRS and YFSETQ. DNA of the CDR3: TGTGCCAGCAGTTTAAGCATCACAGATACGCAGTATTTT. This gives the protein CASSLSITDTQYF.

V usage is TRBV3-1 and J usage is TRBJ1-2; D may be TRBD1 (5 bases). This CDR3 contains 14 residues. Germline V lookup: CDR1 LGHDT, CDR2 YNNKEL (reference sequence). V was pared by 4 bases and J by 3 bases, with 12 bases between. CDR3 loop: CASSPRGFDYGYTF. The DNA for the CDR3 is TGTGCCAGCAGCCCCCGGGGGTTCGACTATGGCTACACCTTC.

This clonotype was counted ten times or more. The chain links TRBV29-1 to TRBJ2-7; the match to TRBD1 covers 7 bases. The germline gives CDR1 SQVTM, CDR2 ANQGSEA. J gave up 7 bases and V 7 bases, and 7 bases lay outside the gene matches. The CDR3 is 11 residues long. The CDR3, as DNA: TGCAGCGGCCTGACAGGGCAAGAGCAGTACTTC. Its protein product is CSGLTGQEQYF.

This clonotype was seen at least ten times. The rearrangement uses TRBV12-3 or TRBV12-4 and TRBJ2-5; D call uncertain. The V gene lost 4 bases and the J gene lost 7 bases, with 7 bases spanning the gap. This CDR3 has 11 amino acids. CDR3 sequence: CASSSPGTQYF. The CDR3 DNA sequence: TGTGCCAGCAGTTCCCCCGGGACCCAGTACTTC.

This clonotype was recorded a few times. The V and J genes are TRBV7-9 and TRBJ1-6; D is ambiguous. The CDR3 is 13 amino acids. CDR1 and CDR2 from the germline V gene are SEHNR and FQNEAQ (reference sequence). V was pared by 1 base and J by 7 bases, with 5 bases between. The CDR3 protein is CASSLVPNSPLHF. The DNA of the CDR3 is TGTGCCAGCAGCTTAGTTCCCAATTCACCCCTCCACTTT.

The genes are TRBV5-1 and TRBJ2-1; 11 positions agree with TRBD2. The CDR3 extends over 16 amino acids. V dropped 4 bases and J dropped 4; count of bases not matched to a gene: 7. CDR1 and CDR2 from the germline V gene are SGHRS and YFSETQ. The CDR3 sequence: CASSRSPSGRYNEQFF. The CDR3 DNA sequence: TGCGCCAGCAGCCGTTCCCCTAGCGGGAGGTACAATGAGCAGTTCTTC.

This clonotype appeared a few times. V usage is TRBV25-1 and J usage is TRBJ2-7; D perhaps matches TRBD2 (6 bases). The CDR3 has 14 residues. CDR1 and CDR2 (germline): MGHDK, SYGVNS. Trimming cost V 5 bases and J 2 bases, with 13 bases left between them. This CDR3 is CASSPDGRTYEQYF. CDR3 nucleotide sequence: TGTGCCAGCAGTCCGGACGGGAGAACCTACGAGCAGTACTTC.

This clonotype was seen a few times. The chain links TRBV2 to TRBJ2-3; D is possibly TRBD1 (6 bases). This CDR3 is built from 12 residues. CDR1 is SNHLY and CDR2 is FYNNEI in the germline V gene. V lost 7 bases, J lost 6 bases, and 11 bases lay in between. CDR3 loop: CASTQGPDTQYF. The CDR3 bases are TGTGCCAGCACACAGGGTCCCGATACGCAGTATTTT.

The CDR3 protein is CASSILPWGTRGNEQFF. CDR3 sequence (DNA): TGTGCCAGTAGTATACTTCCGTGGGGGACGAGGGGCAATGAGCAGTTCTTC. V is TRBV19 and J is TRBJ2-1; D is tentatively TRBD1 or TRBD2 (5 bases each). V was shortened by 2 bases and J by 6 bases, with 20 bases between the two germline ends. Germline CDR1 reads LNHDA; CDR2 reads SQIVND (reference sequence). The CDR3 has 17 residues.